Below, 2 T cell receptor beta chains from the same sample are listed, as sequenced in a study of blood T cell repertoires in COVID-19. Only in-frame clones appear in the TCRdb table, and some are missing; sequencing was by immunoSEQ multiplex PCR. Seen here are tens of thousands of clones, roughly three quarters observed once, and the top ten hold 7.5% to 10%. The sequencing sample was made of peripheral blood. Every receptor here comes from a man between 65 and 80 years old with active or convalescent COVID-19.

This chain connects TRBV2 to TRBJ1-2; D is uncertain. The CDR3 is made up of 12 amino acids. Germline assignment: CDR1 SNHLY and CDR2 FYNNEI. V dropped 1 base and J dropped 4 bases, with 4 bases sitting between them. This CDR3 reads CASSEGAYGYTF. The CDR3 DNA reads as TGTGCCAGCAGTGAAGGAGCCTATGGCTACACCTTC.

This clone was counted only a few times. The chain links TRBV6-6 to TRBJ2-3; 9 bases agree with TRBD2. The CDR3 contains 16 residues. Per the germline V gene, CDR1 is MNHNY and CDR2 is SVGAGI (reference sequence). V lost 1 base, J lost 1 base, and 3 bases stayed unmatched. The CDR3 nucleotides are TGTGCCAGCAGTTACTTAGCGGGGGCCGGCACAGATACGCAGTATTTT. Translating it yields CASSYLAGAGTDTQYF.